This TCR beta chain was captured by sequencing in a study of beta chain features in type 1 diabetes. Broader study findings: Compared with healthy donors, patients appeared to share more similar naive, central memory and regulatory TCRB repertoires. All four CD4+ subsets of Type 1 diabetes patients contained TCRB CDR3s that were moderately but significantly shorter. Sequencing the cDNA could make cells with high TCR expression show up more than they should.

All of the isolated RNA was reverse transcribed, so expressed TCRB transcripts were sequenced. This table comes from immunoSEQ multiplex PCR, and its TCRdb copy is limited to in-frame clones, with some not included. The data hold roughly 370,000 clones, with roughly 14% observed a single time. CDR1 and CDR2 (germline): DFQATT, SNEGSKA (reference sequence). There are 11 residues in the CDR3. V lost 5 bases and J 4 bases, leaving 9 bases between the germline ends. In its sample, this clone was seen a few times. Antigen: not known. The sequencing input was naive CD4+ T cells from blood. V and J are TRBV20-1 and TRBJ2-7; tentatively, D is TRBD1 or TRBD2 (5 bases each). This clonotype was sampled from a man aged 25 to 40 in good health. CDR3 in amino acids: CSAWDRYEQYF. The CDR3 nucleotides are TGCAGTGCTTGGGACCGTTACGAGCAGTACTTC.